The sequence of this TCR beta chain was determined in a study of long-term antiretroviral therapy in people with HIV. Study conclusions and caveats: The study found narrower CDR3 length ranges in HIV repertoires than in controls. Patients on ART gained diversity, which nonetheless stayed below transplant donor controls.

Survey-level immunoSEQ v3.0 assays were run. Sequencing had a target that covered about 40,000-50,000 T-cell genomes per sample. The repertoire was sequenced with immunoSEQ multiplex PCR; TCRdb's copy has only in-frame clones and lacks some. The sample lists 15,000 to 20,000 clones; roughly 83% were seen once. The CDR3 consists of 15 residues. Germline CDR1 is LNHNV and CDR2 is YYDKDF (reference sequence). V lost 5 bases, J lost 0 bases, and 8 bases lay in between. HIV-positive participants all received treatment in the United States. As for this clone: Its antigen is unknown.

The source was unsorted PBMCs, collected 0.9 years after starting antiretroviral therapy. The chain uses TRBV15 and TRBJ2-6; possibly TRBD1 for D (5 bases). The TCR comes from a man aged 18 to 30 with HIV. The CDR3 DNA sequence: TGTGCCACCAGCGTCGACAGCTCTGGGGCCAACGTCCTGACTTTC. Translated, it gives CATSVDSSGANVLTF.